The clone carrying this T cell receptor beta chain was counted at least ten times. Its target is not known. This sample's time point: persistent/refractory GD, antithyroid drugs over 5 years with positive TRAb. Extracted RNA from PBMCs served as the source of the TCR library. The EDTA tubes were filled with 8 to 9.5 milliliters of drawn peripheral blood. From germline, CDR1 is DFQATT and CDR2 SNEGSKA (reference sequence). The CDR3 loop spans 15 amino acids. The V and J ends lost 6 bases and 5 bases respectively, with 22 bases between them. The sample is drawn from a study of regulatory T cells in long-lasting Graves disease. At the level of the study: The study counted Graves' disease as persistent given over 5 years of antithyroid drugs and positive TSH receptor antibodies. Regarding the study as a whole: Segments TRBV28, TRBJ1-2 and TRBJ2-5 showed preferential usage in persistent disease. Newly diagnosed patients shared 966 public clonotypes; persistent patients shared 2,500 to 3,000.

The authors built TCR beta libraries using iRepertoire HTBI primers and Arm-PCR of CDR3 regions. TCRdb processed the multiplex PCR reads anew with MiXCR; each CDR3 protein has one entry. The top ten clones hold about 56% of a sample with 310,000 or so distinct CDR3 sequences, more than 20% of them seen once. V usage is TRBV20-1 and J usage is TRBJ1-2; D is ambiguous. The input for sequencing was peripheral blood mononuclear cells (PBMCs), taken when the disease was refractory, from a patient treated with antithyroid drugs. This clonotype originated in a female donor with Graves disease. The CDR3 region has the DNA TGCAGTGCCGGGGTCCGGGGAGCTCCGGTGTATGGCTACACCTTC. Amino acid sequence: CSAGVRGAPVYGYTF.